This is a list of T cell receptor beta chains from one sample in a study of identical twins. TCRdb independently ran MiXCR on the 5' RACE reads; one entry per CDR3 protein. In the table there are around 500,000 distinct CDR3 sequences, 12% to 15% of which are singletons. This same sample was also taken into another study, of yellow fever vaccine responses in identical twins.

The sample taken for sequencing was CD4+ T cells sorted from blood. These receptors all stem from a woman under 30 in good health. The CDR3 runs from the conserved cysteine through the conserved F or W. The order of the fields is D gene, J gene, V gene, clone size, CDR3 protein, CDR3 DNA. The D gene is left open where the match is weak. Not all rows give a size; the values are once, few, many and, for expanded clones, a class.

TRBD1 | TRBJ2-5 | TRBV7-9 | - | CASSLGTGEETQYF | TGTGCCAGCAGCTTAGGAACAGGGGAAGAGACCCAGTACTTC
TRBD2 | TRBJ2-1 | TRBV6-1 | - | CASRAGTHYNEQFF | TGTGCCAGCCGAGCGGGGACCCATTACAATGAGCAGTTCTTC
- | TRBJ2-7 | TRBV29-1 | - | CSVDFSGNEQYF | TGCAGCGTTGATTTCAGCGGTAACGAGCAGTACTTC
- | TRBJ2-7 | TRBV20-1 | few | CSASALTRYGEQYF | TGCAGTGCTAGTGCCCTGACCCGTTACGGCGAGCAGTACTTC
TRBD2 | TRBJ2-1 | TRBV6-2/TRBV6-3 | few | CASKSGSRDEQFF | TGTGCCAGTAAAAGCGGGAGTCGGGATGAGCAGTTCTTC
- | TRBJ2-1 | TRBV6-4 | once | CASSVGDTDNEQFF | TGTGCCAGCAGTGTCGGGGACACCGACAATGAGCAGTTCTTC
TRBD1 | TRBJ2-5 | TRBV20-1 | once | CSGTPGQGGETQYF | TGCAGTGGTACCCCGGGACAGGGGGGAGAGACCCAGTACTTC
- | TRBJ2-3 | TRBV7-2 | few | CASSLASRLTDTQYF | TGTGCCAGCAGCTTAGCCAGTAGACTCACAGATACGCAGTATTTT
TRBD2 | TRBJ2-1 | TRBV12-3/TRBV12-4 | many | CASSSTSGGRSYNEQFF | TGTGCCAGCAGTTCCACTAGCGGGGGGCGCTCCTACAATGAGCAGTTCTTC
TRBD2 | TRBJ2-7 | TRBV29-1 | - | CSATVAGGNEQYF | TGCAGCGCTACCGTAGCGGGGGGAAACGAGCAGTACTTC
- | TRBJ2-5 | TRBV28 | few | CASSLTLPQETQYF | TGTGCCAGCAGTTTGACCCTCCCACAAGAGACCCAGTACTTC
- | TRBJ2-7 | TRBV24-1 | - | CATSDPTRSTYEQYF | TGTGCCACCAGTGATCCGACAAGGTCTACCTACGAGCAGTACTTC
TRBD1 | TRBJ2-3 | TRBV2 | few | CASTRWATQGADTQYF | TGTGCCAGCACCCGGTGGGCTACCCAGGGGGCAGATACGCAGTATTTT
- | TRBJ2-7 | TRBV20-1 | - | CSARVGPYEQYF | TGCAGTGCTAGAGTGGGCCCCTACGAGCAGTACTTC
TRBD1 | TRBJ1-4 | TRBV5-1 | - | CASSSAPGTGNEKLFF | TGCGCCAGCAGCTCCGCTCCCGGGACAGGGAATGAAAAACTGTTTTTT
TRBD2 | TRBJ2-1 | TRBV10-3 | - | CATGREGKGNEQFF | TGTGCCACCGGACGGGAGGGTAAAGGCAATGAGCAGTTCTTC
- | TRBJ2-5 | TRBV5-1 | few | CASSPSRGGRKETQYF | TGCGCCAGCAGCCCGTCTCGAGGGGGGCGGAAGGAGACCCAGTACTTC